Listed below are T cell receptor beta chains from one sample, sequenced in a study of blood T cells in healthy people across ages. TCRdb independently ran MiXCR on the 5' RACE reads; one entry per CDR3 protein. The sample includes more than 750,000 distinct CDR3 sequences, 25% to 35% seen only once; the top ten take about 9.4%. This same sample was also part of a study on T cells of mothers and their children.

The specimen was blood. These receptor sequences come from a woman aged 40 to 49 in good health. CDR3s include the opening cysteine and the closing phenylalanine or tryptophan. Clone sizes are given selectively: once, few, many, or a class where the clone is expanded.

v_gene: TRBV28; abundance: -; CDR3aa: CTSSLRNEQFF
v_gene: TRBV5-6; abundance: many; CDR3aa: CASSLKGQNYEQYF
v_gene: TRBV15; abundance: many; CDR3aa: CATSRDRGGGRNEKLFF
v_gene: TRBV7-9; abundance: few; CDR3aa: CASSRSDNTDTQYF
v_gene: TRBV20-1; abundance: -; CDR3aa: CSVGSAREQYF
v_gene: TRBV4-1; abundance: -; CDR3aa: CASSQGTLETQYF
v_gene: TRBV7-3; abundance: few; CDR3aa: CASSLRPGGGYGYTF
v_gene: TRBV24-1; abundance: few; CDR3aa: CATSAGDFTDTQYF
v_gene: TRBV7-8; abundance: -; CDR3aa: CATPLFSSGANVLTF
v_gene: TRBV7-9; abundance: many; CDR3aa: CASSLDQATEAFF
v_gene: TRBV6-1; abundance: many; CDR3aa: CASSEKGAFYNSPLHF
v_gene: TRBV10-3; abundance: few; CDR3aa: CAISGTQGADTQYF
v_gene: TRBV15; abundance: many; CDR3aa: CATSRELGSSVTQYF
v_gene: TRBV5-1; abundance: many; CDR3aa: CASKAGAGTEETQYF
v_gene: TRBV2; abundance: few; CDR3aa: CASRQGIADTQYF
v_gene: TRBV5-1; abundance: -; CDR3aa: CASSLVARSYNEQFF
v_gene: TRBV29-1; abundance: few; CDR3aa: CSVDRRDRVGYTF
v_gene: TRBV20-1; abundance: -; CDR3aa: CSARRELIYEQYF
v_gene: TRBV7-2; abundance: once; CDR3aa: CASSPSRPEDTQYF
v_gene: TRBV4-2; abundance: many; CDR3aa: CASSQGTVRPSGANVLTF
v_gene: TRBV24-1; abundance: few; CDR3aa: CATHMWQPWGHEQFF
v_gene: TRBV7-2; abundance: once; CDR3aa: CASSPQNGRVYGYTF
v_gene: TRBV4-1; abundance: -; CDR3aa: CASSPGEGWNTIYF
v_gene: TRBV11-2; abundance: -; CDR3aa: CASSLAQIRSYEQYF
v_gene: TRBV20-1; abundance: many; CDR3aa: CSATLGGEGETQYF
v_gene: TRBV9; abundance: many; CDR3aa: CASSVANRAAGNEQFF
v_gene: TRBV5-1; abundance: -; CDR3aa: CASSLYVLGSGYTF
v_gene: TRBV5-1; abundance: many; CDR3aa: CASSLNPTGQKETQYF
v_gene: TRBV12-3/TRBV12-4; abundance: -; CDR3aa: CASRWTGGINEQFF
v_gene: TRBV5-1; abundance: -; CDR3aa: CASSLELTSGGAGDTQYF
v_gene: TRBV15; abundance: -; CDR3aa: CATSRGGNNQPQHF
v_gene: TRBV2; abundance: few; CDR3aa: CASSSGSIAKNIQYF
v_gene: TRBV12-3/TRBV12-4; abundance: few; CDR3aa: CASRSFENSPPHF
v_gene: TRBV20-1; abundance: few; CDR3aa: CSARGGAGNQPQHF
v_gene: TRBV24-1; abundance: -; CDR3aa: CAASDSDQLQGLAGEYEQYF
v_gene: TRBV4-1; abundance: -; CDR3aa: CASSQGPAGINEQYF
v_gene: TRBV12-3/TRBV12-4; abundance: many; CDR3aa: CASSWTGGNQPQHF
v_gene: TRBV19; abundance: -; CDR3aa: CASSSGPTDGYTF
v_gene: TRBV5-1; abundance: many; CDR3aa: CASSRGQSDVNYGYTF
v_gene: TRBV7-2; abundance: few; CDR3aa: CASSSDRGHNSPLHF
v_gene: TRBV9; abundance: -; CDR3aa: CASSVRIVEGGCGYTF
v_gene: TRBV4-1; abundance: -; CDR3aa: CASSQGEGRNTQYF
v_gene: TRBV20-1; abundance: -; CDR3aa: CSASPSRGTGNTIYF
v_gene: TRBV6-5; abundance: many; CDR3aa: CASSYIGENEQYF
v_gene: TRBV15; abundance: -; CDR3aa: CATSRYTGEAKNIQYF
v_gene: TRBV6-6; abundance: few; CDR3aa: CASNHPGQGGDGQFF
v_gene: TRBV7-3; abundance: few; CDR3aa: CASSPLGGMMTEAFF
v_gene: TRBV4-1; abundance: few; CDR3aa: CAVSVAGNNEQFF
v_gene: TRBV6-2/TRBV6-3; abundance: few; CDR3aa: CASSPGPLWLGYGYTF
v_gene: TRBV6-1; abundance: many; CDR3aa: CASSDSGPNPYQETQYF
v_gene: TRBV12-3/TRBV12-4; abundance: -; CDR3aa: CASSLSEMNTQYF
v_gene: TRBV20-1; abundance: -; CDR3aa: CSALDVSGIYGYTF